This TCR beta chain was profiled in a study of blood T cell repertoires in COVID-19 (TCRdb year 2020). At the level of the whole study: Samples covering the acute and convalescent phases of COVID-19 were provided by collaborators in the United States, Italy and Spain. The material from the prospective study consisted of cDNA or gDNA derived from T cells, B-cell-depleted T cells, or PBMCs. The dataset comprised deeply sampled blood TCRbeta repertoires from subjects exposed to, actively infected with, or recovered from COVID-19. The repertoires were made available in a free public database intended to serve as a resource for research on the immune response to SARS-CoV-2. Samples came from the ongoing ImmuneRACE study (first 160 participants) plus 1,254 subjects from 6 global collaborators. The sample metadata nearly always contained a de-identified subject ID, COVID-19 status, age in years and sex. HLA class I and class II types, where available, came from metadata supplied by the sample provider rather than from assay-based typing.

V is clipped by 3 bases and J by 8 bases, and the sequence between their germline boundaries is 14 bases long. The CDR3 has 14 amino acids, counting the end cysteine and phenylalanine. Of the read, only the CDR3 DNA is kept; its 42 bases are in frame from base 1. Reading the germline V gene (reference sequence) gives CDR1 DFQATT and CDR2 SNEGSKA. Concerning this clone itself: The target of this receptor is not known. No much larger clone exists at a distance of one base, and base qualities are not known.

TCRbeta CDR3 regions were amplified from genomic DNA by means of the immunoSEQ Assay, a bias-controlled multiplex PCR. Turning to the authors' computational methods: The number of nucleated cells in each sample was estimated by amplification of reference gene primers within the assay. Sequence reads were collapsed and filtered to measure the absolute abundance of every unique TCRbeta CDR3 rearrangement. Productive Simpson clonality was computed per sample as the square root of Simpson's diversity index over productive rearrangements. In its TCRdb copy, this immuneACCESS table keeps in-frame sequences only and misses some clones. Where compared with another copy, unresolved V genes explain less than half of these, and the others have no known cause. V, J and clone size derive from that table, while D and trimming were established from the DNA sequence. The sample contains roughly 140,000 clones, about 84% of them found a single time. 6% to 7.5% of the sample comes from the top ten.

The collaborating institutions used their own protocols to collect whole blood in K2EDTA tubes. For TCRbeta analysis, collaborators shipped samples as frozen whole blood, isolated PBMCs, or DNA extracted from either of those sample types. Study-level results and caveats: Clinical and demographic metadata were provided uncurated, with the amount varying by source and participant.

The sequencing sample was made of peripheral blood. The receptor chain draws on TRBV20-1 and TRBJ1-6; 6 matching bases give a weak D call of TRBD1. This clonotype originated in a human donor in a cohort sampled during active COVID-19. The CDR3 region has the sequence CSASAQGSYSPLHF. At the DNA level, the sequence is TGCAGTGCTAGTGCACAGGGATCCTATTCACCCCTCCACTTT.